This entry lists 6 T cell receptor beta chains sequenced from one sample in a study of cytomegalovirus exposure and HLA in healthy donors. The PCR contained 60 Vbeta and 13 Jbeta primers. This table comes from immunoSEQ multiplex PCR, and its TCRdb copy is limited to in-frame clones, with some not included. The table records 130,000 or so clones, 6.5% to 9.5% of them present only once. The specimen sequenced was PBMCs. The source of these receptors is a man in his forties in good health and CMV-seronegative.

This clone has just a few counts. The chain recombines TRBV15 with TRBJ1-2, with D tentatively TRBD1 (5 bases). Germline loops: CDR1 LNHNV, CDR2 YYDKDF (reference sequence). The CDR3 contains 14 residues. The germline V and J ends were trimmed by 1 base and 3 bases, with 9 bases remaining between them. CDR3 region: CATSRGAGYYGYTF. Written as DNA, the CDR3 is TGTGCCACCAGCAGAGGAGCAGGGTACTATGGCTACACCTTC.

V is TRBV7-9 and J is TRBJ2-5, with D perhaps matching TRBD1 (5 bases). The length of the CDR3 is 15 residues. V lost 5 bases to trimming and J lost 7 bases, with 20 bases between them. Germline loops: CDR1 SEHNR, CDR2 FQNEAQ (reference sequence). The CDR3: CASSPIPQDQGTQYF. CDR3 in DNA: TGTGCCAGCAGCCCGATACCACAGGACCAGGGGACCCAGTACTTC.

This clone turned up a few times. This chain uses TRBV2 with TRBJ2-7; D possibly corresponds to TRBD1 (5 bases). The V end lost 4 bases, the J end lost 5 bases, and 12 bases lay between the germline ends. The V gene's germline CDR1 is SNHLY and CDR2 FYNNEI. CDR3 size: 13 residues. CDR3 in amino acids: CASSVGRVDEQYF. CDR3 nucleotide sequence: TGTGCCAGCAGTGTGGGCAGGGTCGACGAGCAGTACTTC.

This sequence joins TRBV2 and TRBJ2-7; D is perhaps TRBD2 (7 bases). Germline-derived CDR1 and CDR2 are SNHLY and FYNNEI. This CDR3 contains 13 residues. The germline V and J ends were trimmed by 8 bases and 7 bases, with 18 bases remaining between them. The CDR3 DNA reads TGTGCCAGCGGAAGGGGGGGGCTGGGGGAGCAGTACTTC. This codes for CASGRGGLGEQYF.

This clone has a handful of counts. This chain uses TRBV10-3 with TRBJ1-2; D is unclear. Trimming removed 2 bases at V and 4 bases at J, with 5 bases between. Germline V CDR1 and CDR2: ENHRY, SYGVKD. The CDR3 extends over 12 amino acids. The CDR3 loop reads CAISETGYGYTF. The CDR3 DNA reads as TGTGCCATCAGTGAGACGGGCTATGGCTACACCTTC.

The chain links TRBV2 to TRBJ2-5; 11 nucleotides match TRBD2. The CDR3 extends over 14 amino acids. V trimming: 5 bases; J trimming: 4 bases; junction bases outside the gene matches: 3. Germline CDR1 is SNHLY and CDR2 is FYNNEI. The CDR3 loop is CASSSSGGLETQYF. Here the CDR3 DNA reads TGTGCCAGCAGTTCTAGCGGGGGGTTAGAGACCCAGTACTTC.